This T cell receptor (beta chain) was sequenced in a study of blood T cell repertoires in COVID-19. Original methodology: Using reference gene primer amplification, nucleated cell counts were estimated. Assay: immunoSEQ multiplex PCR; the TCRdb copy retains only in-frame clones and omits some. V and J calls and clone size are those listed in that table; D and trimming were worked out from the DNA. Of approximately 300,000 clones in the sample, around 80% were seen once. This clonotype was obtained from a woman between 45 and 60 years old with acute or convalescent COVID-19. Sequencing used peripheral blood.

DNA for the CDR3: TGCGCCAGCAGCAGAAGTCCGGGACAGGGACTCTATGGCTACACCTTC. Translation: CASSRSPGQGLYGYTF. This sequence joins TRBV5-1 and TRBJ1-2, with 9 bases identical to TRBD1. V gave up 4 bases and J gave up 4 bases; unmatched junction bases: 11. Germline V gene sequence: CDR1 SGHRS, CDR2 YFSETQ. CDR3 length: 16 amino acids.